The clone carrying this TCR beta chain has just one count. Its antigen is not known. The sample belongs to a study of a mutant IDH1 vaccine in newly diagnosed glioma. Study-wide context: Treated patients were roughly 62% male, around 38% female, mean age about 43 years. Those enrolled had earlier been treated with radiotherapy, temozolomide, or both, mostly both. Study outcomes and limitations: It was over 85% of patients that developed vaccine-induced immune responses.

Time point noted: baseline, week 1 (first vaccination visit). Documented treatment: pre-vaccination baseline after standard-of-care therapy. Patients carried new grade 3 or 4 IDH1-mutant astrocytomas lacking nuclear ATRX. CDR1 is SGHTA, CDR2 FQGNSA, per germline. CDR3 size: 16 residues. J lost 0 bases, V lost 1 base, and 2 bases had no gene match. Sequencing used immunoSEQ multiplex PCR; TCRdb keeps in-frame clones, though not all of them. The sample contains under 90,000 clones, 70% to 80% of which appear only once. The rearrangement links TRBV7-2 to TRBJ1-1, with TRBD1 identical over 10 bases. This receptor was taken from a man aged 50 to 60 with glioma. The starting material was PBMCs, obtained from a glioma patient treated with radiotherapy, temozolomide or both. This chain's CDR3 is CASSLVTGGMNTEAFF. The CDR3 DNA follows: TGTGCCAGCAGCTTAGTGACAGGGGGCATGAACACTGAAGCTTTCTTT.